This T cell receptor (beta chain) was sequenced for a study of technical replicates of blood from a few donors. The data were produced by immunoSEQ multiplex PCR, yet TCRdb's version contains in-frame clones alone and is incomplete. The table has around 68,000 clones, roughly 91% seen once. V was pared by 2 bases and J by 0 bases, with 20 bases between. The CDR3 has 19 residues. Germline assignment: CDR1 MGHRA and CDR2 YSYEKL. This TCR derives from a human donor in good health. Some clones in this sample may be carry-over from other donors' samples. The chain uses TRBV4-1 and TRBJ1-3; possibly TRBD1 for D (5 bases). The sample taken for sequencing was T cells isolated from PBMCs. CDR3: CASSQIGLQDRSSGNTIYF. In DNA form, the CDR3 reads TGCGCCAGCAGCCAAATAGGCCTACAGGATAGGAGCTCTGGAAACACCATATATTTT.